This TCR beta chain emerged from a study of early T cells in non-severe SARS-CoV-2 infection. About the research overall: Bulk RNA isolated from unsorted whole blood underwent sequencing; chains were not paired.

Separate cDNA molecules each had unique molecular identifiers attached to them. Using its own MiXCR run on the 5' RACE reads, TCRdb lists one record per CDR3 protein. The top ten hold roughly 4% of the sample, which has tens of thousands of distinct CDR3 sequences, 12% seen once. The CDR3 runs to 12 residues. Trimming took off 8 bases at V and 7 bases at J, with 11 bases between the two ends. The study's findings and limits: Database matching using VDJdb favored anti-spike CD8 responses, with private and CD4 specificities left missing.

Details on this clonotype: The antigen is unknown.

Specimen: whole blood. The TCR sequence derives from an adult who was a healthcare worker with PCR-confirmed SARS-CoV-2 infection or an uninfected control (not recorded which). The chain carries TRBV12-3 or TRBV12-4 and TRBJ2-2; D not resolved. The CDR3 loop reads CASQISRGELFF. As DNA, the CDR3 is TGTGCCAGCCAAATCTCCCGCGGGGAGCTGTTTTTT.